This TCR beta chain was identified during a study of human CD4 T cells and Enterobacteriaceae. All CD4+ cells other than CD45RA+CCR7+CD95- naive cells were sorted as memory, over 98% pure. Positive selection with CD4 and CD14 microbeads isolated CD4+ T cells and monocytes. The germline gives CDR1 LGHNA, CDR2 YNFKEQ. The CDR3 is 15 amino acids. Trimming cost V 1 base and J 6 bases; bases outside gene matches: 4. Study-wide results and caveats: Broadly cross-reactive clonotypes: about 55% of the 19 ranked in the top 5%. Only same-donor CFSE-low culture sequences were used to infer reactivity.

Deep-level sequencing, detecting one cell in 200,000, covered ex vivo memory CD4+. The repertoire was sequenced with immunoSEQ multiplex PCR; TCRdb's copy has only in-frame clones and lacks some. The sample holds about 25,000 clones; approximately 80% are singletons and the top ten take roughly 0.88%. With respect to this clone: What it binds is not known.

V is TRBV4-2 and J is TRBJ2-2; 8 bases match TRBD1. Source material: memory CD4+ T cells from blood. The TCR was taken from a human donor in good health. CDR3 amino acids: CASSQGTGLPGELFF. CDR3 bases: TGTGCCAGCAGCCAAGGGACAGGGCTCCCCGGGGAGCTGTTTTTT.